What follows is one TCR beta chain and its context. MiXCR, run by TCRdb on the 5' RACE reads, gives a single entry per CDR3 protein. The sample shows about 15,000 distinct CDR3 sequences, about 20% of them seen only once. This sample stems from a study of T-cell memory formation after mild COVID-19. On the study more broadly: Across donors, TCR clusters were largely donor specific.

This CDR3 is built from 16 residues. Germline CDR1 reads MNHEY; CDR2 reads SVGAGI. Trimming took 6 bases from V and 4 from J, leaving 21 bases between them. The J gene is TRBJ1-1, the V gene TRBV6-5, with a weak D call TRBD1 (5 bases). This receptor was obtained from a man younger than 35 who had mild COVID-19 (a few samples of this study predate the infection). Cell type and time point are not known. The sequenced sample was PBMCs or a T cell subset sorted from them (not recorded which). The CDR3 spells CASRKAGSQGSTEAFF. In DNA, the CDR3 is TGTGCCAGCAGAAAAGCTGGGTCGCAGGGCTCCACTGAAGCTTTCTTT.